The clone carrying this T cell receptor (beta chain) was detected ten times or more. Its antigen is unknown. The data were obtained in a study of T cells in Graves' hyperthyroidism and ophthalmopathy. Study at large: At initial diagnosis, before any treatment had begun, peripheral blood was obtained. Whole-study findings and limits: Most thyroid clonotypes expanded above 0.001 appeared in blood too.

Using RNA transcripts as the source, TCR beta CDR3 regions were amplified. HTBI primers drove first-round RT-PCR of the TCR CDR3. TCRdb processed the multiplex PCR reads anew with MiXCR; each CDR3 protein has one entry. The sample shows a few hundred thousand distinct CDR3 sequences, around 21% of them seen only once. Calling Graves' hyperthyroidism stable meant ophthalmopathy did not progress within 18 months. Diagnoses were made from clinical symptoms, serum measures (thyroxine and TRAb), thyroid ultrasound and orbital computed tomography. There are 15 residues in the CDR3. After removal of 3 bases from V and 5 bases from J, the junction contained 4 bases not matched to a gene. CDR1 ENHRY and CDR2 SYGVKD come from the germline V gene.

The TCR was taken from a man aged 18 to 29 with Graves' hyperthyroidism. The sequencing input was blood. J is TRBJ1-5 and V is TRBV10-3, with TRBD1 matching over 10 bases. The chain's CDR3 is CAISDYGQGDQPQHF. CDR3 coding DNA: TGTGCCATCAGTGACTACGGACAGGGGGATCAGCCCCAGCATTTT.